The 19 T cell receptor beta chains below come from one sample, sequenced in a study of glioma-infiltrating T cells. Amplification of TCR alpha and beta CDR3 regions from RNA used iRepertoire nested multiplex PCR. TCRdb processed the multiplex PCR reads anew with MiXCR; each CDR3 protein has one entry. The sample lists 5,500 to 7,000 distinct CDR3 sequences; around 30% were seen once. The sequenced sample was glioma tissue, nonneoplastic brain tissue, or PBMCs (not recorded which). These receptors all stem from a human donor with low-grade glioma or glioblastoma, undergoing nonglioma brain surgery, or in good health (not recorded which).

In this sample, this clonotype turned up many times. The V call is TRBV7-3, the J call TRBJ2-7, with 15 bases matching TRBD2. The germline CDR1 and CDR2 sequences are SGHTA and FQGTGA. The CDR3 has 16 residues. After removal of 4 bases from V and 5 bases from J, the junction contained 6 bases not matched to a gene. The CDR3 loop reads CASSSTGLAGGHEQYF. The CDR3 DNA reads as TGTGCCAGCAGCTCGACGGGACTAGCGGGAGGCCACGAGCAGTACTTC.

With regard to this clonotype: Since a much larger clone is just one base distant, this may be a read error. The chain recombines TRBV2 with TRBJ1-2; D is possibly TRBD1 (6 bases). CDR1 is SNHLY, CDR2 FYNNEI, per germline. The V end lost 2 bases, the J end lost 10 bases, and 14 bases lay between the germline ends. This CDR3 is built from 13 residues. The CDR3 loop reads CASSEPRGGVYTF. As DNA, the CDR3 is TGTGCCAGCAGTGAACCCAGGGGAGGTGTCTACACCTTC.

This clonotype is deemed medium-sized. The chain links TRBV4-3 to TRBJ2-7, with D unclear. V dropped 5 bases and J dropped 3 bases, with 17 bases sitting between them. Germline loops: CDR1 LGHNA, CDR2 YSLEER. The CDR3 has 15 amino acids. The CDR3 loop reads CASSFGRSYFYEQYF. CDR3 bases: TGCGCCAGCAGCTTCGGACGCAGCTATTTCTACGAGCAGTACTTC.

This clonotype was found many times. The chain recombines TRBV7-8 with TRBJ2-5, with a possible D match to TRBD1 (5 bases). From germline, CDR1 is SGHVS and CDR2 FQNEAQ. The ends were cut back, 1 base at V and 7 bases at J, with 7 bases in the middle. The CDR3 covers 12 residues. CDR3 in DNA: TGTGCCAGCAGCTTAGATAGGGGGACCCAGTACTTC. This translates into CASSLDRGTQYF.

This clonotype was detected ten times or more. This chain joins TRBV2 and TRBJ2-1; 12 nucleotides align to TRBD2. J gave up 3 bases and V 5 bases, and 2 bases lay outside the gene matches. There are 15 residues in the CDR3. CDR1 is SNHLY, CDR2 FYNNEI, per germline. The DNA for the CDR3 is TGTGCCAGCAGTCAACTAGCGGGAGGCTACAATGAGCAGTTCTTC. Translated: CASSQLAGGYNEQFF.

A note on this clonotype: Likely a read error: the CDR3 ends without its conserved phenylalanine or tryptophan. J is TRBJ1-1 and V is TRBV12-3 or TRBV12-4; no clear D. The CDR3 has 13 residues. V was trimmed by 7 bases and J by 1 base, leaving 10 bases between them. CDR3: CASTLRRNTEAFL. CDR3 DNA sequence: TGTGCCAGCACCCTACGAAGGAACACTGAAGCTTTCCTT.

By frequency in the sample, this clonotype is medium-sized (0.01 to 0.1%). This chain connects TRBV6-1 to TRBJ2-5; 11 bases fit TRBD1. Trimming removed 9 bases from V and 5 bases from J; junction bases left unmatched: 8. The CDR3 has 14 residues. The V gene's germline CDR1 is MNHNS and CDR2 SASEGT. CDR3 region: CARPRDRGFETQYF. The CDR3 coding sequence is TGTGCCAGACCGAGGGACAGGGGGTTTGAGACCCAGTACTTC.

V and J are TRBV27 and TRBJ1-2, with D possibly TRBD1 on 6 matching bases. Germline V gene data show CDR1 as MNHEY and CDR2 as SMNVEV (reference sequence). This CDR3 has 13 residues. With 5 bases removed from V and 4 bases from J, the gap between germline ends came to 11 bases. The CDR3 DNA sequence: TGTGCCAGCAGTCACAGGGTCGGCTATGGCTACACCTTC. Amino acid sequence: CASSHRVGYGYTF.

About this clonotype: Since the CDR3 does not end with the conserved phenylalanine or tryptophan, this likely comes from a read error. The DNA is left out, because the CDR3 cannot be placed on it with certainty; the CDR3 is given as TCRdb lists it. The chain has TRBV7-2 and TRBJ2-1; the tabulated D call, TRBD1, remains unverified against the DNA. Including both end residues, the CDR3 is 15 amino acids long. Per germline, CDR1 SGHTA and CDR2 FQGNSA. CDR3 in amino acids: CASRPARGRNHEPSV.

In DNA, the CDR3 is TGTGCCAGCAGTTTTGTAGCCCAGTCGCAGTTCTTC. Its protein product is CASSFVAQSQFF. The chain employs TRBV28 and TRBJ2-1, with D hard to call. V shed 3 bases and J shed 12 bases, with 12 bases lying between them. CDR1 MDHEN and CDR2 SYDVKM come from the germline V gene. This CDR3 is 12 amino acids long.

There are a few counts of this clonotype. This rearrangement joins TRBV29-1 to TRBJ2-1; the D gene is possibly TRBD2 (6 bases). The CDR3 contains 13 residues. CDR1 and CDR2 (germline): SQVTM, ANQGSEA. V lost 6 bases and J 7 bases, leaving 16 bases between the germline ends. The CDR3 loop is CSVLGGGMNEQFF. The CDR3 nucleotides are TGCAGCGTCCTGGGTGGAGGGATGAATGAGCAGTTCTTC.

This clonotype was counted ten times or more. CDR3 nucleotide sequence: TGTGCCAGCAGCCTAAGCGGTTACCAAGAGACCCAGTACTTC. This gives the protein CASSLSGYQETQYF. The chain has TRBV7-2 and TRBJ2-5, with D perhaps TRBD2 (5 bases). Trimming removed 5 bases from V and 0 bases from J, with 10 bases in between. The CDR3 extends over 14 amino acids. Germline CDR1 and CDR2: SGHTA and FQGNSA.

This clonotype is categorized as medium-sized. CDR3 sequence: CASSLGGTAARGYTF. CDR3 coding DNA: TGTGCCAGCAGCTTAGGGGGGACAGCGGCTAGGGGCTACACCTTC. This rearrangement joins TRBV7-2 to TRBJ1-2; 7 bases agree with TRBD1. The CDR3 runs to 15 residues. With V trimmed by 1 base and J by 8 bases, 10 bases remained unmatched. CDR1 is SGHTA and CDR2 is FQGNSA in the germline V gene.

This clonotype was detected ten times or more. CDR3 bases: TGTGCCAGCAGCCAAGATGGAAATACGCAGTATTTT. Residues: CASSQDGNTQYF. The V call is TRBV3-1, the J call TRBJ2-3, with D uncertain. CDR3 length equals 12 residues. CDR1 and CDR2 (germline): LGHDT, YNNKEL (reference sequence). V was pared by 0 bases and J by 7 bases, with 5 bases between.

In its sample, this clonotype is medium-sized (0.01 to 0.1%). The chain has TRBV20-1 and TRBJ2-1; D perhaps matches TRBD2 (6 bases). Germline values: CDR1 DFQATT, CDR2 SNEGSKA (reference sequence). V was pared by 3 bases and J by 9 bases, with 12 bases between. The CDR3 spans 12 residues. CDR3 loop: CSASREWFEQFF. DNA for the CDR3: TGCAGTGCTAGTCGGGAGTGGTTTGAGCAGTTCTTC.

The chain joins TRBV15 to TRBJ1-5; 8 bases are a match to TRBD1. With 3 bases clipped from V and 2 bases from J, the junction kept 3 bases outside the gene matches. Germline V gene data show CDR1 as LNHNV and CDR2 as YYDKDF (reference sequence). The CDR3 consists of 15 residues. Written as DNA, the CDR3 is TGTGCCACCAGCAGTTTGACAGGGGGCAATCAGCCCCAGCATTTT. Protein: CATSSLTGGNQPQHF.

This clonotype appeared many times. CDR3 nucleotides: TGTGCCACCAGCAGAGGAGTGAATGAGCAGTTCTTC. Translation: CATSRGVNEQFF. The rearrangement uses TRBV15 and TRBJ2-1; D unclear. CDR3 length: 12 residues. V was clipped by 1 base and J by 7 bases, with 5 bases between them. CDR1 and CDR2 from the germline V gene are LNHNV and YYDKDF (reference sequence).

The chain carries TRBV7-2 and TRBJ1-5; no clear D gene. Trimming cost V 5 bases and J 11 bases, with 22 bases left between them. This CDR3 is 15 amino acids long. CDR1 and CDR2 from the germline V gene are SGHTA and FQGNSA. The chain's CDR3 is CASSPDGRETAAQHF. CDR3 DNA: TGTGCCAGCAGCCCGGACGGGCGAGAGACGGCAGCCCAGCATTTT.

This clonotype was recorded many times. The chain has TRBV3-1 and TRBJ2-4; D perhaps matches TRBD2 (5 bases). V shed 3 bases and J shed 0 bases, with 15 bases lying between them. The length of the CDR3 is 17 residues. Looked up from germline, CDR1 is LGHDT and CDR2 is YNNKEL (reference sequence). The CDR3 here is CASSHFEWGVAKNIQYF. CDR3 coding DNA: TGTGCCAGCAGCCACTTCGAATGGGGAGTAGCCAAAAACATTCAGTACTTC.